This TCR beta chain was documented in a study of cytomegalovirus exposure and HLA in healthy donors. Study results and limitations: Data from an earlier analysis indicated that most TCR beta V segments were productive either about 87% or about 30% of the time. Some V segments could not be told apart, so they were left out, TRBV6-2 and TRBV6-3 among them. Most likely, a cluster of highly shared sequence variants arose as a sequencing artifact.

The table lists this clone with many counts. The antigen is undetermined. PCR used 60 Vbeta primers and 13 Jbeta primers. Sequencing was performed with immunoSEQ multiplex PCR; in TCRdb, only in-frame clones are kept and a portion is missing. The sample records some 110,000 clones, about 72% being singletons. Per the germline V gene, CDR1 is SGHRS and CDR2 is YFSETQ. With V trimmed by 5 bases and J by 1 base, 5 bases remained unmatched. The CDR3 extends over 15 amino acids. The rearrangement links TRBV5-1 to TRBJ2-2; 7 nucleotides line up with TRBD1. Sequencing was carried out using PBMCs. The source of this sequence is a man aged 50 or older in good health and CMV-seropositive. The CDR3 protein is CASRATGKNTGELFF. For the CDR3, the DNA is TGCGCCAGCAGGGCGACAGGGAAGAACACCGGGGAGCTGTTTTTT.